This T cell receptor beta chain was obtained from a study of regulatory T cells in long-lasting Graves disease. Libraries of TCR beta came from iRepertoire HTBI primers plus Arm-PCR of CDR3 regions. TCRdb recomputed calls from the multiplex PCR reads with MiXCR, one row per CDR3 protein. The sample gives 400,000 to 600,000 distinct CDR3 sequences, roughly 21% of which show up once; 6.5% to 9% is in the top ten. The CDR3 runs 15 residues. CDR1 is KGHDR and CDR2 is SFDVKD in the germline V gene. Losses at the gene ends were 4 bases for V and 5 bases for J; bases not matched to a gene: 6. Noted time point: persistent/refractory GD, antithyroid drugs over 5 years with positive TRAb. With RNA extracted from PBMCs as input, the TCR library was made. Remarks on this clonotype: Its antigen is still unknown.

Study observations and caveats: Patients with persistent disease shared around 2,700 public clonotypes, outpacing the approximately 920 shared by new patients.

Sequenced here: peripheral blood mononuclear cells (PBMCs), sampled when the disease was refractory, from a patient treated with antithyroid drugs. V and J are TRBV24-1 and TRBJ2-7; 11 nucleotides match TRBD2. The TCR sequence derives from a female donor with Graves disease. CDR3 bases: TGTGCCACCAGTGAGAGAGGGACTAGCGGCAACGAGCAGTACTTC. Its protein product is CATSERGTSGNEQYF.